This paragraph covers one TCR beta chain sequence. What it recognizes is unknown. The data are from a study of T cell responses to AZD1222 COVID-19 vaccine. Study results and caveats: It should be noted that donors were predominantly white British and more often female, and clonal diversity was possibly underestimated.

Assay used: immunoSEQ multiplex PCR; TCRdb lists only in-frame clones, some missing. The profile shows 150,000 to 200,000 clones, 90% of them singletons. CDR1 and CDR2 from the germline V gene are MDHEN and SYDVKM. The CDR3 contains 13 residues. V was clipped by 2 bases and J by 6 bases, with 7 bases between them. The rearrangement uses TRBV28 and TRBJ2-2, with no clear D. Sequences were derived from peripheral blood, sampled 28 days after the second AZD1222 dose. The origin of this receptor is an adult who received the AZD1222 COVID-19 vaccine. For the CDR3, the DNA is TGTGCCAGCAGTTTAGCACAACCCGGGGAGCTGTTTTTT. It specifies CASSLAQPGELFF.